The text below deals with one T cell receptor (beta chain). Its antigen remains unidentified. The second PCR ran about 7 to 12 cycles with a sample-barcoded 5' primer and J-beta primers. Each cDNA molecule was tagged by a template-switch adaptor that had 12 random nucleotides. TCRdb re-called the 5' RACE reads with MiXCR, one entry per CDR3 protein. The data contain some 1,800,000 distinct CDR3 sequences, approximately 39% of them seen just once; the ten biggest clones take up more than 20%. This entry comes from a study of blood T cells in healthy people across ages. Study outcomes and limitations: The study lacked donor CMV status, which possibly confounded expanded clonotype changes.

CDR1 and CDR2 (germline): DFQATT, SNEGSKA (reference sequence). The V and J ends lost 5 bases and 5 bases, in that order; junction bases with no gene match: 5. The CDR3 length is 12 residues. This sequence joins TRBV20-1 and TRBJ1-2; 7 nucleotides line up with TRBD1. This TCR came from a human donor in good health. Sequences were obtained from blood. The CDR3 is CSALPGQYGYTF. The DNA of the CDR3 is TGCAGTGCTTTACCGGGACAGTATGGCTACACCTTC.